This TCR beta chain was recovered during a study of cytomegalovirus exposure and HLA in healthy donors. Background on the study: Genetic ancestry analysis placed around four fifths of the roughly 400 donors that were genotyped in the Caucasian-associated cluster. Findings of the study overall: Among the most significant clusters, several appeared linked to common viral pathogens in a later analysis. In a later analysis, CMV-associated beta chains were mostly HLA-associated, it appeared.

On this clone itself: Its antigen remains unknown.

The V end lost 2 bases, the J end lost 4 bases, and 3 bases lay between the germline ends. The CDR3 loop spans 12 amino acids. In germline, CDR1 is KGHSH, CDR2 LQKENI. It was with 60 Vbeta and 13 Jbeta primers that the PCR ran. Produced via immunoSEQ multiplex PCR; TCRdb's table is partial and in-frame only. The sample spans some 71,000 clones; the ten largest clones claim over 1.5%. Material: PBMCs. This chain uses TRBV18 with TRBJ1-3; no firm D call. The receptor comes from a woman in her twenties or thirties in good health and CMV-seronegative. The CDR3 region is CASSPTGNTIYF. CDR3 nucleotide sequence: TGTGCCAGCTCACCAACAGGAAACACCATATATTTT. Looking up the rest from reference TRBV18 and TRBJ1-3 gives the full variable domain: NAGVMQNPRHLVRRRGQEARLRCSPMKGHSHVYWYRQLPEEGLKFMVYLQKENIIDESGMPKERFSAEFPKEGPSILRIQQVVRGDSAAYFCASSPTGNTIYFGEGSWLTVV.